This T cell receptor beta chain was captured by sequencing in a study of T cell responses to AZD1222 COVID-19 vaccine. General study findings and limits: Spike-wide coverage was observed for vaccine-associated CD4 TCRs, with dominant responses at 160-218 and 743-854. Variant regions that are unmutated are reportedly the target of nearly half of spike-specific TCRs.

Note on this clone: Its specificity is not known.

Libraries were prepared by immunoSEQ multiplex PCR; TCRdb keeps only in-frame clonotypes and omits some of them. The sample lists more than 90,000 clones, roughly 90% occurring once. Between the trimmed V and J ends, which lost 1 base and 9 bases, there was a span of 10 bases. This CDR3 contains 12 residues. The V gene's germline CDR1 is SGHDN and CDR2 FVKESK. This receptor was taken from an adult who received the AZD1222 COVID-19 vaccine. The V gene is TRBV14, the J gene TRBJ2-7; D is uncertain. The material sequenced was peripheral blood, taken 28 days after the second AZD1222 dose. In DNA, the CDR3 is TGTGCCAGCAGCCAAGTAGAAGATCGGCAGTACTTC. It codes for CASSQVEDRQYF. The complete variable domain, with remaining parts taken from reference TRBV14 and TRBJ2-7, reads EAGVTQFPSHSVIEKGQTVTLRCDPISGHDNLYWYRRVMGKEIKFLLHFVKESKQDESGMPNNRFLAERTGGTYSTLKVQPAELEDSGVYFCASSQVEDRQYFGPGTRLTVT.